This T cell receptor beta chain was retrieved from a study of blood T cell repertoires in COVID-19. The CDR3 is 12 residues long. CDR1 SQVTM and CDR2 ANQGSEA come from the germline V gene. Trimming pared 3 bases from V and 4 bases from J, leaving 9 bases between. Profiling relied on immunoSEQ multiplex PCR, and the TCRdb table lists in-frame clones only, not all of them. Of about 150,000 clones in the sample, 83% were seen once. This clone was seen once. During active infection, Seattle patients enrolled and were then monitored through disease. Sequencing was done on a sample of peripheral blood. This clonotype was obtained from a woman aged 55-70 years with COVID-19, enrolled during active disease. This chain uses TRBV29-1 with TRBJ1-2, with D unresolved. DNA for the CDR3: TGCAGCGTTGACAGTTCTGGCTATGGCTACACCTTC. Its protein is CSVDSSGYGYTF.